Below, one T cell receptor (beta chain) is given with its context. Its antigen is still unknown. Germline V gene sequence: CDR1 SEHNR, CDR2 FQNEAQ (reference sequence). There are 17 residues in the CDR3. V lost 5 bases to trimming and J lost 0 bases, with 17 bases between them. Expressed TCRB transcripts were sequenced because the entire RNA isolate underwent reverse transcription. Sequencing used immunoSEQ multiplex PCR; TCRdb keeps in-frame clones, though not all of them. The data contain fewer than 900,000 clones, 15% to 20% of them singletons. This entry is derived from a study of beta chain features in type 1 diabetes. Study-level information: Cells sorted and examined across all samples totaled over 95 million.

Study-level findings and limits: TCRB CDR3s were moderately but significantly shorter in Type 1 diabetes patients in all four CD4+ subsets.

The TCR comes from a young woman in good health. The chain recombines TRBV7-9 with TRBJ2-1, with D unresolved. Sequencing input: naive CD4+ T cells from blood. The CDR3 nucleotides are TGTGCCAGCAGCATAGGCGTGGGTTCCCACTCCTACAATGAGCAGTTCTTC. Protein product: CASSIGVGSHSYNEQFF.